These 18 T cell receptor beta chains were all obtained from the same sample, sequenced in a study of post-analysis software for immune sequencing data. Study-level results: In patients, about five TRBV segments were more frequent than in controls, with TRBV5-6, TRBV5-1 and TRBV20-1 among them.

The authors incorporated unique molecular identifiers into the TCR beta cDNA libraries. TCRdb redid the calling of the PCR reads with MiXCR, one entry per CDR3 protein. The repertoire holds roughly 700,000 distinct CDR3 sequences, with 25% to 30% as singletons. Antigens of these TCRs are unknown. Sample: blood. All receptors derive from a girl between 10 and 17 years old with multiple sclerosis.

This clonotype showed up just a few times. This chain links TRBV24-1 with TRBJ2-6; possibly TRBD1 for D (5 bases). Trimming stripped 6 bases from V and 4 bases from J, with 15 bases between. Germline loops: CDR1 KGHDR, CDR2 SFDVKD. The CDR3 length is 16 residues. The CDR3 DNA reads TGTGCCACCAGTCAGGGTTACCCTCCGGGGGCCAACGTCCTGACTTTC. It translates to CATSQGYPPGANVLTF.

This clonotype came up a few times. V usage is TRBV29-1 and J usage is TRBJ1-1; perhaps TRBD1 as D (6 bases). From germline, CDR1 is SQVTM and CDR2 ANQGSEA. The length of the CDR3 is 14 residues. Trimming pared 7 bases from V and 2 bases from J, leaving 17 bases between. In DNA form, the CDR3 reads TGCAGCGCGAGGGGGAGAGGATTCAACACTGAAGCTTTCTTT. Its protein is CSARGRGFNTEAFF. Supplemented by reference TRBV29-1 and TRBJ1-1, the full variable domain reads SAVISQKPSRDICQRGTSLTIQCQVDSQVTMMFWYRQQPGQSLTLIATANQGSEATYESGFVIDKFPISRPNLTFSTLTVSNMSPEDSSIYLCSARGRGFNTEAFFGQGTRLTVV.

This clonotype was detected a few times. A much larger clone differs from this one at a single base, so this may be a read error. The V and J genes are TRBV20-1 and TRBJ2-7; no clear D gene. V was cut by 1 base and J by 7 bases, with 14 bases left in between. Germline CDR1 and CDR2: DFQATT and SNEGSKA (reference sequence). The CDR3 extends over 13 amino acids. In nucleotides, the CDR3 is TGCAGTGCTAGAGCGCCGGTAGGCAAAGAGCAGTACTTC. It encodes CSARAPVGKEQYF.

This clonotype was picked up a small number of times. The V gene is TRBV15, the J gene TRBJ2-7, with 9 nucleotides matching TRBD1. The CDR3 consists of 15 residues. V dropped 7 bases and J dropped 3; count of bases not matched to a gene: 10. Germline V CDR1 and CDR2: LNHNV, YYDKDF (reference sequence). CDR3 residues: CATTQGGTGFYEQYF. CDR3 sequence (DNA): TGTGCCACCACTCAGGGGGGGACAGGGTTCTACGAGCAGTACTTC.

The chain couples TRBV6-2 or TRBV6-3 to TRBJ2-1; D perhaps matches TRBD2 (7 bases). Germline loops: CDR1 MNHEY, CDR2 SVGEGT. Trimming removed 6 bases from V and 7 bases from J, with 13 bases in between. This CDR3 has 13 residues. The CDR3 region has the DNA TGTGCCAGCAGAGGGGGGGTAAGGAATGAGCAGTTCTTC. This translates into CASRGGVRNEQFF.

In its sample, this clonotype was seen many times. This chain connects TRBV5-1 to TRBJ2-7; possible D gene TRBD1, 5 bases. The CDR3 runs 14 residues. The germline V and J ends were trimmed by 7 bases and 2 bases, with 16 bases remaining between them. Germline CDR1 is SGHRS and CDR2 is YFSETQ. The CDR3 spells CASRASDTAYEQYF. The CDR3 DNA sequence: TGCGCCAGCCGCGCGTCGGACACCGCCTACGAGCAGTACTTC.

This chain joins TRBV5-1 and TRBJ2-1, with 10 bases fitting TRBD2. The CDR3 loop spans 16 amino acids. Germline lookup yields CDR1 SGHRS and CDR2 YFSETQ. Unmatched junction bases numbered 9, after V lost 4 bases and J lost 5 bases. The CDR3 spells CASSGAGLARDNEQFF. The CDR3 DNA sequence: TGCGCCAGCAGCGGGGCGGGACTAGCGCGGGACAATGAGCAGTTCTTC.

This chain uses TRBV2 with TRBJ2-7; 8 bases match TRBD1. Trimming at V came to 4 bases and at J to 0 bases, leaving 5 bases not matched to a gene. The CDR3 consists of 15 residues. CDR1 SNHLY and CDR2 FYNNEI come from the germline V gene. CDR3 sequence: CASSGPGQDSYEQYF. As DNA, the CDR3 is TGTGCCAGCAGTGGACCGGGACAGGACTCCTACGAGCAGTACTTC.

This clonotype was detected a few times. This rearrangement joins TRBV28 to TRBJ2-1; weak D call: TRBD2 (6 bases). This CDR3 is built from 17 residues. Trimming stripped 7 bases from V and 9 bases from J, with 28 bases between. Per germline, CDR1 MDHEN and CDR2 SYDVKM. The CDR3 sequence is CASTAAAGGILVGEQFF. CDR3 DNA sequence: TGTGCCAGCACCGCCGCGGCGGGCGGGATTCTTGTGGGTGAGCAGTTCTTC.

This chain links TRBV20-1 with TRBJ1-2, with 8 bases fitting TRBD1. CDR1 is DFQATT, CDR2 SNEGSKA, per germline (reference sequence). Germline trimming cut 3 bases from V and 3 bases from J; bases unmatched to any gene: 6. The CDR3 length is 14 residues. The CDR3 DNA is TGCAGTGCTAGGGGGCGACAGGGGCACTATGGCTACACCTTC. Amino acids: CSARGRQGHYGYTF.

In its sample, this clonotype was seen a few times. The chain employs TRBV20-1 and TRBJ2-1; D could derive from TRBD1 or TRBD2 (5 bases each). Trimming shortened V by 5 bases and J by 5 bases, and 10 bases separated the two germline ends. The CDR3 loop spans 12 amino acids. Germline CDR1 is DFQATT and CDR2 is SNEGSKA (reference sequence). Written as DNA, the CDR3 is TGCAGTGCTGGAAGGGGAGACAATGAGCAGTTCTTC. Protein: CSAGRGDNEQFF.

This rearrangement joins TRBV2 to TRBJ2-4; D may be TRBD2 (5 bases). Judging by the DNA end, TRBJ2-5 fits better; the J call may be wrong. From germline, CDR1 is SNHLY and CDR2 FYNNEI. CDR3 length equals 14 residues. The CDR3 nucleotides read TGTGCCAGCGGGTTTGGGGAGAATCAAGAGACCCAGTACTTC. This codes for CASGFGENQETQYF.

This chain links TRBV7-2 with TRBJ1-1; D unclear. This CDR3 comprises 14 residues. The V gene's germline CDR1 is SGHTA and CDR2 FQGNSA. Between the trimmed V and J ends, which lost 6 bases and 0 bases, there was a span of 11 bases. The CDR3 nucleotides read TGTGCCAGCAGACCCGGCCCGGTGAACACTGAAGCTTTCTTT. It specifies CASRPGPVNTEAFF. The entire variable domain, with the rest obtained from reference TRBV7-2 and TRBJ1-1, is as follows: GAGVSQSPSNKVTEKGKDVELRCDPISGHTALYWYRQSLGQGLEFLIYFQGNSAPDKSGLPSDRFSAERTGGSVSTLTIQRTQQEDSAVYLCASRPGPVNTEAFFGQGTRLTVV.

This rearrangement joins TRBV7-9 to TRBJ2-5; D uncertain. The germline V gene encodes CDR1 SEHNR and CDR2 FQNEAQ (reference sequence). V dropped 2 bases and J dropped 1 base, with 8 bases sitting between them. The CDR3 totals 14 residues. As DNA, the CDR3 is TGTGCCAGCAGCTTAATCACAGTCCAAGAGACCCAGTACTTC. It encodes CASSLITVQETQYF.

The chain has TRBV20-1 and TRBJ2-7, with TRBD1 matching over 11 bases. The CDR3 covers 18 residues. Germline-derived CDR1 and CDR2 are DFQATT and SNEGSKA (reference sequence). V shed 3 bases and J 3 bases; nucleotides not matched to a gene: 16. The CDR3, as DNA: TGCAGTGCTAGGAGCAACCGGGACAGGGGGATAAATTTCTACGAGCAGTACTTC. It translates to CSARSNRDRGINFYEQYF.

This clonotype was picked up a small number of times. The gene calls are TRBV7-2 and TRBJ2-3, with D maybe TRBD1 (6 bases). Trimming removed 5 bases at V and 2 bases at J, with 17 bases between. The CDR3 is 16 amino acids. Germline-derived CDR1 and CDR2 are SGHTA and FQGNSA. In nucleotides, the CDR3 is TGTGCCAGCAGCCCAAGTCTAGGGGGTTTCACAGATACGCAGTATTTT. Its protein product is CASSPSLGGFTDTQYF.

This clonotype was seen more than once but under ten times. V gene TRBV7-2 combines with J gene TRBJ2-3; 8 bases match TRBD2. V was pared by 5 bases and J by 1 base, with 11 bases of the junction left unmatched. This CDR3 is 17 amino acids long. Germline CDR1 reads SGHTA; CDR2 reads FQGNSA. DNA of the CDR3: TGTGCCAGCAGCCCCTCCCCCGGGCGGGGGGGCACAGATACGCAGTATTTT. Amino acids: CASSPSPGRGGTDTQYF.

This clonotype has a handful of counts. The DNA for the CDR3 is TGCAGCGTTGCGGGTGGAGGCGGATGGACTGAAGCTTTCTTT. It specifies CSVAGGGGWTEAFF. The chain recombines TRBV29-1 with TRBJ1-1; D ambiguous. V was cut by 4 bases and J by 5 bases, with 17 bases left in between. This CDR3 is built from 14 residues. Germline V gene data show CDR1 as SQVTM and CDR2 as ANQGSEA.